Only one count was recorded for the clone carrying this T cell receptor beta chain. Its antigen is currently unknown. This specimen comes from a study of neoadjuvant anti-PD-1 for oral cavity cancer. Study in general: Most patients had three to four biweekly doses of 3 mg/kg nivolumab before resection. Patients without progression received a fourth nivolumab dose around day 43, then surgical resection on days 50-56. Overall study results and limits: Only three patients per response group were TCR-analyzed; validation needed.

The V gene's germline CDR1 is SNHLY and CDR2 FYNNEI. This CDR3 is 15 amino acids long. V was pared by 4 bases and J by 9 bases, with 10 bases of the junction left unmatched. Generated by immunoSEQ multiplex PCR, the TCRdb table keeps only in-frame clones and is missing some. The sample records about 72,000 clones, about 83% being singletons. The sequence was collected from a person between 40 and 85 years old with oral cavity squamous cell carcinoma. The input for sequencing was PBMCs, taken before nivolumab (anti-PD-1) treatment. This chain uses TRBV2 with TRBJ2-1, with TRBD2 matching 9 bases. CDR3 in DNA: TGTGCCAGCAGTGTTTTAGCGGGAGAGCGGGGTGAGCAGTTCTTC. It specifies CASSVLAGERGEQFF.